This TCR beta chain is from a study of blood T cell repertoires in COVID-19. For the study at large: Italy, Spain and the United States were the sources of the convalescent and acute COVID-19 samples.

J was trimmed by 2 bases and V by 4 bases; bases with no gene match: 1. Germline V gene sequence: CDR1 LGHNA, CDR2 YSLEER. This CDR3 is built from 14 residues. This table comes from immunoSEQ multiplex PCR, and its TCRdb copy is limited to in-frame clones, with some not included. Among some 300,000 clones, roughly 87% were seen once, and the ten largest hold roughly 1%. This receptor was obtained from a woman in her 30s who had recovered from COVID-19. This chain connects TRBV4-3 to TRBJ1-5, with TRBD1 identical over 8 bases. Sequences were obtained from PBMCs or T cells enriched from blood (not recorded which). Here the CDR3 reads CASSRGQGNQPQHF. CDR3 nucleotide sequence: TGCGCCAGCAGCCGGGGACAGGGCAATCAGCCCCAGCATTTT.